This T cell receptor (beta chain) stems from a study of T cell changes during pregnancy in multiple sclerosis. The length of the CDR3 is 15 residues. Germline V lookup: CDR1 MRHNA, CDR2 SNTAGT. The J segment lost 4 bases and the V segment lost 0 bases, leaving 3 bases of the junction unmatched. Method: immunoSEQ multiplex PCR; TCRdb's copy keeps in-frame clones and lacks some. In the table there are 15,000 to 20,000 clones, 85% to 90% of which are singletons. The clonotype was recovered from a female donor in good health, enrolled as a control in a pregnancy study. The V gene is TRBV6-4, the J gene TRBJ2-3, with 8 bases fitting TRBD2. This material consisted of CD8+ T cells from peripheral blood mononuclear cells, taken in the third trimester of pregnancy. CDR3 in DNA: TGTGCCAGCAGTGACTCAGCGGGAGCGCCAGATACGCAGTATTTT. Amino acid sequence: CASSDSAGAPDTQYF.